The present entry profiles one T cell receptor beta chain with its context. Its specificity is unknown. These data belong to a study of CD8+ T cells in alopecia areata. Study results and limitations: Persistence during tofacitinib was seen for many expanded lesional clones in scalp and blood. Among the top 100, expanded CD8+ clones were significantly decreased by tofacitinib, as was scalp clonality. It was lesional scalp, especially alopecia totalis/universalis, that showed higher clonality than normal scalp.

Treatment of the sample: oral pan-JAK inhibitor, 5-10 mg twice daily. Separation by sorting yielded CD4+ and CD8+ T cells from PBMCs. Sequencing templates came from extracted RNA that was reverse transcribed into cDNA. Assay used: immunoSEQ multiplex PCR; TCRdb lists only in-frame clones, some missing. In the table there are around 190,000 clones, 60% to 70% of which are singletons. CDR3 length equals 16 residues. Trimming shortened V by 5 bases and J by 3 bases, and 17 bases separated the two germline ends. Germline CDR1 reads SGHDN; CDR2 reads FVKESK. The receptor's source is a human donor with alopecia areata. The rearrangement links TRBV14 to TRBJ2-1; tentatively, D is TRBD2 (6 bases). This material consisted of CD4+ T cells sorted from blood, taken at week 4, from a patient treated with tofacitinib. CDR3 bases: TGTGCCAGCAGCAGAGGCGGCGGGGAACTCTACAATGAGCAGTTCTTC. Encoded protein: CASSRGGGELYNEQFF.